This TCR beta chain is from a study of blood T cell repertoires in COVID-19. Study-level information: The study drew acute and convalescent COVID-19 samples from the United States, Italy and Spain. Sources were T cells, B-cell-depleted T cells, or PBMCs; the material itself was cDNA or gDNA.

The V and J ends lost 6 bases and 10 bases respectively, with 15 bases between them. The germline gives CDR1 LGHDT, CDR2 YNNKEL (reference sequence). The CDR3 contains 12 residues. TCRdb's table, derived via immunoSEQ multiplex PCR, lists solely in-frame clones and lacks some. The sample has fewer than 400,000 clones, 85% to 90% seen once; the top ten hold about 2.9%. The TCR originated in a human donor in a cohort sampled during active COVID-19. The sample consisted of peripheral blood. The chain carries TRBV3-1 (or the pseudogene TRBV3-2) and TRBJ1-1; D uncertain. The CDR3 loop is CASRRGGEGAFF. Here the CDR3 DNA reads TGTGCCAGCAGAAGAGGCGGTGAGGGAGCTTTCTTT.